This T cell receptor (beta chain) was identified during a study of blood T cell repertoires in COVID-19. The table came from immunoSEQ multiplex PCR; TCRdb's copy has only in-frame clones and leaves some out. This repertoire shows tens of thousands of clones, 81% found once; its top ten account for 9.2%. The TCR comes from a human donor in a cohort sampled during active COVID-19. The sample taken for sequencing was peripheral blood.

The CDR3 region has the DNA TGTGCCAGCAGTTACTCGCGTACCGGGGAGCTGTTTTTT. This codes for CASSYSRTGELFF. The chain links TRBV6-5 to TRBJ2-2; D remains ambiguous. The V gene's germline CDR1 is MNHEY and CDR2 SVGAGI. The CDR3 is 13 amino acids. V gave up 0 bases and J gave up 5 bases, with 4 bases separating them.